This TCR beta chain came from a study of identical twins. Study findings and constraints: Twins shared out-of-frame alpha sequences with excess low generation probability. Invariant MAIT and iNKT cells may have partly biased zero-insertion analyses. Recombination models fit unrelated individuals' TCR alpha sharing but underestimated twins'. Clonotypes of the beta chain that were abundant in cord blood carried fewer insertions (memory repertoires showed none).

This clonotype was counted ten times or more. Its specificity is unknown. Each CDR3 protein is one row after TCRdb ran MiXCR on the 5' RACE reads. The sample has approximately 260,000 distinct CDR3 sequences; 6.5% to 9.5% are singletons. The same data also went into a second study, on yellow fever vaccine responses in identical twins.

The TCR originated in a woman aged 18-29 years in good health. Sequencing was performed on CD8+ T cells sorted from blood.

The DNA for the CDR3 is TGCAGTGCTTTTACGGGACTAGCCTCAGATACGCAGTATTTT. Protein sequence: CSAFTGLASDTQYF. The chain is built from TRBV20-1 and TRBJ2-3, with 9 bases identical to TRBD2. Germline lookup yields CDR1 DFQATT and CDR2 SNEGSKA (reference sequence). The CDR3 loop spans 14 amino acids. J lost 4 bases, V lost 5 bases, and 7 bases had no gene match.